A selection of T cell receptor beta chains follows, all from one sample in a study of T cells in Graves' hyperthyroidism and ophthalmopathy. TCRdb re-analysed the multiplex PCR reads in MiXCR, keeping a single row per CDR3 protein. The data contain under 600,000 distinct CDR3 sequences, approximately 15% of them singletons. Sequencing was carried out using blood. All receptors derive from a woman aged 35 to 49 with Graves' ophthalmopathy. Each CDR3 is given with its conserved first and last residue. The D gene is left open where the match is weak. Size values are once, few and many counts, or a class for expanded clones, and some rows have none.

cdr3_aa: CASSFSRDSWEQYF; cdr3_nt: TGTGCCAGCAGTTTCAGCAGGGATTCTTGGGAGCAGTACTTC; clone_size: many; v_call: TRBV27; j_call: TRBJ2-7; d_call: -
cdr3_aa: CASSYQSPGLAPHGQYF; cdr3_nt: TGTGCCAGCAGTTACCAATCACCGGGACTAGCCCCCCACGGGCAGTACTTC; clone_size: few; v_call: TRBV6-6; j_call: TRBJ2-7; d_call: TRBD2
cdr3_aa: CASSLTGRVYEQYF; cdr3_nt: TGTGCCAGCAGCTTAACAGGGCGGGTCTACGAGCAGTACTTC; clone_size: many; v_call: TRBV11-2; j_call: TRBJ2-7; d_call: -
cdr3_aa: CASSGGRGSGDTQYF; cdr3_nt: TGTGCCAGCAGTGGGGGCAGGGGGTCGGGAGATACGCAGTATTTT; clone_size: many; v_call: TRBV2; j_call: TRBJ2-3; d_call: TRBD1
cdr3_aa: CSVLKATSAPNTGELLF; cdr3_nt: TGCAGCGTACTTAAAGCGACTAGCGCACCGAACACCGGGGAGCTGCTTTTT; clone_size: -; v_call: TRBV29-1; j_call: TRBJ2-2; d_call: TRBD2
cdr3_aa: CASSSYREIDSPLHF; cdr3_nt: TGTGCCAGCAGTTCCTACAGGGAGATCGATTCACCCCTCCACTTT; clone_size: few; v_call: TRBV6-2/TRBV6-3; j_call: TRBJ1-6; d_call: -
cdr3_aa: CSALGGLGGNEQFF; cdr3_nt: TGCAGCGCGCTAGGGGGCCTAGGGGGGAATGAGCAGTTCTTC; clone_size: -; v_call: TRBV29-1; j_call: TRBJ2-1; d_call: -
cdr3_aa: CASSQFATNEKLFF; cdr3_nt: TGCGCCAGCAGCCAATTCGCAACTAATGAAAAACTGTTTTTT; clone_size: few; v_call: TRBV4-1; j_call: TRBJ1-4; d_call: -
cdr3_aa: CASSSAVREQYF; cdr3_nt: TGTGCCAGCAGCTCCGCAGTCAGGGAGCAGTACTTC; clone_size: -; v_call: TRBV7-2; j_call: TRBJ2-7; d_call: -
cdr3_aa: CASSYDRRGDEQFF; cdr3_nt: TGTGCCAGCAGTTATGACAGAAGAGGAGATGAGCAGTTCTTC; clone_size: few; v_call: TRBV6-1; j_call: TRBJ2-1; d_call: -
cdr3_aa: CASKGGSEAGSFMADTQYF; cdr3_nt: TGTGCCAGCAAAGGGGGGAGTGAGGCGGGGAGCTTTATGGCAGATACGCAGTATTTT; clone_size: many; v_call: TRBV2; j_call: TRBJ2-3; d_call: -
cdr3_aa: CASSFLGSTDTRYF; cdr3_nt: TGTGCCAGCAGTTTCCTCGGGAGCACAGATACGCGGTATTTT; clone_size: -; v_call: TRBV6-9; j_call: TRBJ2-3; d_call: -
cdr3_aa: CASSLWGSAASGNTIYF; cdr3_nt: TGTGCCAGCAGCTTATGGGGTTCGGCAGCCTCTGGAAACACCATATATTTT; clone_size: few; v_call: TRBV7-9; j_call: TRBJ1-3; d_call: -
cdr3_aa: CAWSLQFYGYTF; cdr3_nt: TGTGCCTGGAGTCTACAGTTCTATGGCTACACCTTC; clone_size: many; v_call: TRBV30; j_call: TRBJ1-2; d_call: -
cdr3_aa: CASGLGENTEAFF; cdr3_nt: TGTGCTAGTGGTTTGGGAGAGAACACTGAAGCTTTCTTT; clone_size: -; v_call: TRBV12-5; j_call: TRBJ1-1; d_call: -
cdr3_aa: CAWSSGAEAFF; cdr3_nt: TGTGCCTGGAGTTCGGGGGCTGAAGCTTTCTTT; clone_size: many; v_call: TRBV30; j_call: TRBJ1-1; d_call: -
cdr3_aa: CASSLAGQRPTNEKLFF; cdr3_nt: TGTGCCAGCAGCCTGGCGGGACAGCGTCCAACTAATGAAAAACTGTTTTTT; clone_size: few; v_call: TRBV12-3/TRBV12-4; j_call: TRBJ1-4; d_call: TRBD1
cdr3_aa: CASSESGSPLHF; cdr3_nt: TGTGCCAGCAGTGAATCGGGGTCACCCCTCCACTTT; clone_size: few; v_call: TRBV2; j_call: TRBJ1-6; d_call: -
cdr3_aa: CASSPRGRNQPQHF; cdr3_nt: TGTGCCAGCAGCCCCAGGGGGCGAAATCAGCCCCAGCATTTT; clone_size: many; v_call: TRBV7-3; j_call: TRBJ1-5; d_call: TRBD1
cdr3_aa: CASSELWGGNQPQHF; cdr3_nt: TGTGCCAGCAGTGAATTATGGGGAGGCAATCAGCCCCAGCATTTT; clone_size: few; v_call: TRBV6-1; j_call: TRBJ1-5; d_call: -
cdr3_aa: CSARVATGGEITEAFF; cdr3_nt: TGCAGTGCTAGAGTAGCGACAGGGGGCGAGATCACTGAAGCTTTCTTT; clone_size: -; v_call: TRBV20-1; j_call: TRBJ1-1; d_call: TRBD1
cdr3_aa: CASRPGQGVQETQYF; cdr3_nt: TGTGCCAGCCGTCCCGGACAGGGGGTACAAGAGACCCAGTACTTC; clone_size: many; v_call: TRBV28; j_call: TRBJ2-5; d_call: TRBD1
cdr3_aa: CASSEGDRLDTQYF; cdr3_nt: TGTGCCAGCAGTGAAGGGGACCGACTGGATACGCAGTATTTT; clone_size: many; v_call: TRBV6-1; j_call: TRBJ2-3; d_call: -
cdr3_aa: CASSKESGSNQPQHF; cdr3_nt: TGTGCCAGCAGTAAAGAGTCCGGTAGCAATCAGCCCCAGCATTTT; clone_size: few; v_call: TRBV2; j_call: TRBJ1-5; d_call: -
cdr3_aa: CASSQVDGRGTEAFF; cdr3_nt: TGCGCCAGCAGCCAGGTAGACGGGCGTGGAACTGAAGCTTTCTTT; clone_size: few; v_call: TRBV4-1; j_call: TRBJ1-1; d_call: -
cdr3_aa: CASRMMSVAYEQYF; cdr3_nt: TGCGCCAGCAGAATGATGAGTGTAGCCTACGAGCAGTACTTC; clone_size: -; v_call: TRBV5-1; j_call: TRBJ2-7; d_call: -
cdr3_aa: CASSASGAAVYEQFF; cdr3_nt: TGTGCCAGCAGCGCGAGCGGGGCGGCGGTTTATGAGCAGTTCTTC; clone_size: many; v_call: TRBV2; j_call: TRBJ2-1; d_call: TRBD2
cdr3_aa: CASGRGTSGVQETQYF; cdr3_nt: TGTGCTAGTGGGAGAGGGACTAGCGGGGTACAAGAGACCCAGTACTTC; clone_size: many; v_call: TRBV12-5; j_call: TRBJ2-5; d_call: TRBD2
cdr3_aa: CASSSDRRYEQYF; cdr3_nt: TGTGCCAGCAGCTCGGACAGGCGTTACGAGCAGTACTTC; clone_size: many; v_call: TRBV11-2; j_call: TRBJ2-7; d_call: TRBD1
cdr3_aa: CASQRTSDSNQPQHF; cdr3_nt: TGTGCCAGTCAAAGGACTTCTGATAGCAATCAGCCCCAGCATTTT; clone_size: few; v_call: TRBV19; j_call: TRBJ1-5; d_call: -
cdr3_aa: CASTLSPLQGGYTF; cdr3_nt: TGTGCCAGCACCCTAAGCCCCTTACAGGGAGGCTACACCTTC; clone_size: -; v_call: TRBV12-3/TRBV12-4; j_call: TRBJ1-2; d_call: -
cdr3_aa: CASTPKGTAMNTEAFF; cdr3_nt: TGTGCCAGCACGCCAAAGGGGACGGCAATGAACACTGAAGCTTTCTTT; clone_size: many; v_call: TRBV3-1; j_call: TRBJ1-1; d_call: -
cdr3_aa: CASTRTGTPSYGEQFF; cdr3_nt: TGTGCCAGTACGAGAACCGGGACTCCTTCTTACGGGGAGCAGTTCTTC; clone_size: many; v_call: TRBV6-1; j_call: TRBJ2-1; d_call: -
cdr3_aa: CASDGGGYGYTF; cdr3_nt: TGTGCCAGCGATGGGGGCGGCTATGGCTACACCTTC; clone_size: many; v_call: TRBV6-1; j_call: TRBJ1-2; d_call: -
cdr3_aa: CASSKPGAEQYF; cdr3_nt: TGTGCCAGCAGCAAGCCGGGGGCCGAGCAGTACTTC; clone_size: -; v_call: TRBV7-3; j_call: TRBJ2-7; d_call: -
cdr3_aa: CSVDSITGELFF; cdr3_nt: TGCAGCGTTGACTCCATCACCGGGGAGCTGTTTTTT; clone_size: few; v_call: TRBV29-1; j_call: TRBJ2-2; d_call: -
cdr3_aa: CASSSRSYSYNEQFF; cdr3_nt: TGTGCCAGCAGTTCCCGGTCCTACTCCTACAATGAGCAGTTCTTC; clone_size: -; v_call: TRBV6-1; j_call: TRBJ2-1; d_call: -
cdr3_aa: CASSLAAGTNYEQYF; cdr3_nt: TGTGCCAGCAGTCTGGCAGCGGGGACAAACTACGAGCAGTACTTC; clone_size: many; v_call: TRBV7-2; j_call: TRBJ2-7; d_call: -
cdr3_aa: CASSSSGTGEYEQYF; cdr3_nt: TGTGCCAGCAGTTCTTCCGGGACAGGGGAATACGAGCAGTACTTC; clone_size: many; v_call: TRBV28; j_call: TRBJ2-7; d_call: TRBD1
cdr3_aa: CGGRGNTEAFF; cdr3_nt: TGCGGGGGACGGGGGAACACTGAAGCTTTCTTT; clone_size: few; v_call: TRBV20-1; j_call: TRBJ1-1; d_call: -
cdr3_aa: CASSIPSLGRNEQFF; cdr3_nt: TGTGCCAGCAGTATCCCTAGTTTAGGGCGGAATGAGCAGTTCTTC; clone_size: few; v_call: TRBV6-2/TRBV6-3; j_call: TRBJ2-1; d_call: -
cdr3_aa: CASSQTFATPYNEQFF; cdr3_nt: TGTGCCAGCAGCCAAACTTTTGCAACCCCCTACAATGAGCAGTTCTTC; clone_size: -; v_call: TRBV7-9; j_call: TRBJ2-1; d_call: -
cdr3_aa: CASSAGLKQPQHF; cdr3_nt: TGTGCCAGCTCCGCGGGTTTGAAACAGCCCCAGCATTTT; clone_size: few; v_call: TRBV6-1; j_call: TRBJ1-5; d_call: -
cdr3_aa: CASSLTGQGDSPLHF; cdr3_nt: TGCGCCAGCAGCTTGACGGGACAGGGGGACTCACCCCTCCACTTT; clone_size: -; v_call: TRBV5-1; j_call: TRBJ1-6; d_call: TRBD1
cdr3_aa: CASSLRLAAKSNEQFF; cdr3_nt: TGTGCCAGCAGTTTACGACTAGCGGCGAAGTCCAATGAGCAGTTCTTC; clone_size: few; v_call: TRBV27; j_call: TRBJ2-1; d_call: TRBD2
cdr3_aa: CASSESGGYDEQFF; cdr3_nt: TGTGCCAGCAGTGAATCGGGGGGGTACGATGAGCAGTTCTTC; clone_size: -; v_call: TRBV25-1; j_call: TRBJ2-1; d_call: TRBD2
cdr3_aa: CASSGGQTGTDTQYF; cdr3_nt: TGCGCCAGCAGCGGGGGACAGACGGGCACAGATACGCAGTATTTT; clone_size: many; v_call: TRBV5-1; j_call: TRBJ2-3; d_call: TRBD1
cdr3_aa: CASSEFGDVEAFF; cdr3_nt: TGTGCCAGCAGTGAATTCGGAGATGTTGAAGCTTTCTTT; clone_size: many; v_call: TRBV6-1; j_call: TRBJ1-1; d_call: -
cdr3_aa: CASSLMPLAGGPHEQYF; cdr3_nt: TGTGCCAGCAGTTTAATGCCACTAGCGGGAGGGCCCCACGAGCAGTACTTC; clone_size: few; v_call: TRBV12-3/TRBV12-4; j_call: TRBJ2-7; d_call: TRBD2